Below, 3 T cell receptor beta chains from the same sample are listed, as sequenced in a study of lymphopenia after photon versus proton radiotherapy. The repertoire was sequenced with immunoSEQ multiplex PCR; TCRdb's copy has only in-frame clones and lacks some. This sample yields about 53,000 clones, of which about 86% are seen a single time; 25% to 35% belongs to the top ten. Sequenced material: peripheral blood, taken from a patient treated with photon-based radiotherapy. Receptor source: a man aged 50 or older with gastric cancer.

This clone was seen a single time. The chain is built from TRBV7-3 and TRBJ2-6; D is unclear. Trimming removed 5 bases at V and 0 bases at J, with 11 bases between. This CDR3 region has 16 residues. The germline gives CDR1 SGHTA, CDR2 FQGTGA. The CDR3 protein is CASSLDTLSGANVLTF. The CDR3 coding sequence is TGTGCCAGCAGCCTCGACACTCTCTCTGGGGCCAACGTCCTGACTTTC.

CDR3 sequence: CASSLRIPSSGANVLTF. In nucleotides, the CDR3 is TGTGCCAGCAGCCTTAGAATCCCCAGCTCTGGGGCCAACGTCCTGACTTTC. This sequence joins TRBV14 and TRBJ2-6; D not resolved. Trimming took off 4 bases at V and 0 bases at J, with 13 bases between the two ends. There are 17 residues in the CDR3. Germline V lookup: CDR1 SGHDN, CDR2 FVKESK. Based on the CDR3 plus reference TRBV14 and TRBJ2-6, the full variable domain is EAGVTQFPSHSVIEKGQTVTLRCDPISGHDNLYWYRRVMGKEIKFLLHFVKESKQDESGMPNNRFLAERTGGTYSTLKVQPAELEDSGVYFCASSLRIPSSGANVLTFGAGSRLTVL.

This rearrangement joins TRBV6-5 to TRBJ1-1; a weak D match, TRBD1 (6 bases). Trimming removed 6 bases from V and 0 bases from J, with 11 bases in between. The CDR3 spans 14 residues. Germline loops: CDR1 MNHEY, CDR2 SVGAGI. Written as DNA, the CDR3 is TGTGCCAGCAGAGACAGGCGCATGAACACTGAAGCTTTCTTT. It specifies CASRDRRMNTEAFF.